This entry lists 24 T cell receptor beta chains sequenced from one sample in a study of T cells after yellow fever vaccination. One entry per CDR3 protein results from TCRdb running MiXCR on the 5' RACE reads. The data contain 250,000 to 300,000 distinct CDR3 sequences, roughly 8.7% of them singletons. The material was CD4+ T cells sorted from PBMCs, obtained 5 days after the yellow fever booster vaccination. Receptor source: a man aged 18-30 years who received the YFV17D yellow fever vaccine.

This clonotype came up a few times. The chain carries TRBV4-2 and TRBJ1-4; D may be TRBD1 (5 bases). Trimming removed 3 bases at V and 2 bases at J, with 10 bases between. The CDR3 loop spans 15 amino acids. In germline, CDR1 is LGHNA, CDR2 YNFKEQ. In DNA form, the CDR3 reads TGTGCCAGCAGCCACACGGGACGGACTAATGAAAAACTGTTTTTT. Protein sequence: CASSHTGRTNEKLFF.

The chain has TRBV2 and TRBJ1-1; D uncertain. The CDR3 is made up of 13 amino acids. With 8 bases removed from V and 1 base from J, the gap between germline ends came to 11 bases. CDR1 is SNHLY, CDR2 FYNNEI, per germline. The CDR3: CASLLEGNTEAFF. CDR3 bases: TGTGCCAGCCTTCTGGAGGGGAACACTGAAGCTTTCTTT. Complete variable domain (other parts from reference TRBV2 and TRBJ1-1): EPEVTQTPSHQVTQMGQEVILRCVPISNHLYFYWYRQILGQKVEFLVSFYNNEISEKSEIFDDQFSVERPDGSNFTLKIRSTKLEDSAMYFCASLLEGNTEAFFGQGTRLTVV.

This clonotype was picked up a small number of times. This chain joins TRBV6-4 and TRBJ2-3, with 10 bases lining up with TRBD2. V was clipped by 3 bases and J by 4 bases; unmatched bases: 4. Germline V CDR1 and CDR2: MRHNA, SNTAGT. The CDR3 is 15 amino acids. This CDR3 reads CASSEFSGGADTQYF. The CDR3 nucleotides are TGTGCCAGCAGTGAATTCAGCGGGGGGGCAGATACGCAGTATTTT.

The chain recombines TRBV6-6 with TRBJ1-5, with D unresolved. Germline lookup yields CDR1 MNHNY and CDR2 SVGAGI (reference sequence). This CDR3 contains 13 residues. With 4 bases removed from V and 0 bases from J, the gap between germline ends came to 4 bases. CDR3 region: CASSSNSNQPQHF. CDR3 nucleotide sequence: TGTGCCAGCAGTTCGAATAGCAATCAGCCCCAGCATTTT.

V is TRBV6-2 or TRBV6-3 and J is TRBJ1-4; D call uncertain. The germline gives CDR1 MNHEY, CDR2 SVGEGT. This CDR3 is built from 15 residues. The V gene lost 2 bases and the J gene lost 5 bases, with 12 bases spanning the gap. CDR3 residues: CASSYAVFRNEKLFF. DNA of the CDR3: TGTGCCAGCAGTTACGCGGTTTTCAGGAATGAAAAACTGTTTTTT.

V and J are TRBV6-2 or TRBV6-3 and TRBJ2-4, with D maybe TRBD2 (5 bases). The germline V gene has CDR1 MNHEY and CDR2 SVGEGT. The CDR3 loop spans 16 amino acids. Trimming stripped 6 bases from V and 1 base from J, with 16 bases between. The CDR3 sequence: CASSPRGLWAKNIQYF. The CDR3 DNA reads TGTGCCAGCAGCCCTCGAGGGTTATGGGCCAAAAACATTCAGTACTTC.

The chain links TRBV5-1 to TRBJ1-1, with 7 bases lining up with TRBD1. Germline V gene sequence: CDR1 SGHRS, CDR2 YFSETQ. The junction had 9 bases not matched to a gene; V was cut back by 0 bases and J by 4 bases. This CDR3 has 16 residues. The CDR3 DNA is TGCGCCAGCAGCTTGGCCAGGGGGGTAATGGTCACTGAAGCTTTCTTT. Its protein is CASSLARGVMVTEAFF.

This clonotype was counted between two and nine times. This sequence joins TRBV14 and TRBJ2-7; perhaps TRBD2 as D (6 bases). The CDR3 sequence is 13 residues long. Trimming took 3 bases from V and 6 from J, leaving 12 bases between them. From germline, CDR1 is SGHDN and CDR2 FVKESK. The CDR3 DNA follows: TGTGCCAGCAGCCAGGGAGGCTGGGGCGAGCAGTACGTC. It is translated as CASSQGGWGEQYV.

This clonotype has more than one count but fewer than ten. The rearrangement joins TRBV5-1 to TRBJ2-3; a weak D match, TRBD2 (5 bases). CDR3 length equals 17 residues. The V end was cut by 4 bases, the J end by 6 bases, with 24 bases between. Germline V gene sequence: CDR1 SGHRS, CDR2 YFSETQ. DNA for the CDR3: TGCGCCAGCAGCCCCGGAATCCAAAGCGGATCCAGGGATACGCAGTATTTT. It specifies CASSPGIQSGSRDTQYF.

The V call is TRBV7-2, the J call TRBJ2-5; 9 bases map to TRBD2. CDR3 length equals 14 residues. V shed 8 bases, J shed 4 bases, and the junction held 8 bases outside the gene matches. Germline lookup yields CDR1 SGHTA and CDR2 FQGNSA. For the CDR3, the DNA is TGTGCCAGCGGAACGGCGGGGGGGCCAGAGACCCAGTACTTC. It is translated as CASGTAGGPETQYF. The full variable domain, with the rest looked up from reference TRBV7-2 and TRBJ2-5, is GAGVSQSPSNKVTEKGKDVELRCDPISGHTALYWYRQSLGQGLEFLIYFQGNSAPDKSGLPSDRFSAERTGGSVSTLTIQRTQQEDSAVYLCASGTAGGPETQYFGPGTRLLVL.

The chain joins TRBV6-6 to TRBJ1-2; 7 nucleotides agree with TRBD1. V gave up 2 bases and J gave up 10 bases; unmatched junction bases: 4. The CDR3 sequence is 12 residues long. Germline V gene lookup returns CDR1 MNHNY and CDR2 SVGAGI (reference sequence). In nucleotides, the CDR3 is TGTGCCAGCAGTTACACAGGGGCGGACTACACCTTC. Its translation: CASSYTGADYTF.

This clonotype was counted a few times. V usage is TRBV6-6 and J usage is TRBJ1-5; a weak D match, TRBD1 (5 bases). Trimming pared 5 bases from V and 7 bases from J, leaving 9 bases between. Germline V CDR1 and CDR2: MNHNY, SVGAGI (reference sequence). The CDR3 covers 12 residues. The CDR3, as DNA: TGTGCCAGCAGTGGGGCCGCACAGCCCCAGCATTTT. Translating it yields CASSGAAQPQHF.

This clonotype was observed many times. The chain combines TRBV7-9 with TRBJ1-1; D remains ambiguous. Trimming cost V 5 bases and J 5 bases, with 12 bases left between them. Germline CDR1 SEHNR, CDR2 FQNEAQ (reference sequence). The CDR3 consists of 13 residues. The CDR3 bases are TGTGCCAGCAGCGTTAGAACCGGGACTGAAGCTTTCTTT. Protein sequence: CASSVRTGTEAFF.

This clonotype was recorded at least ten times. The genes are TRBV20-1 and TRBJ2-4; TRBD2 matches 8 bases. The CDR3 consists of 18 residues. CDR1 DFQATT and CDR2 SNEGSKA come from the germline V gene (reference sequence). V trimming: 3 bases; J trimming: 3 bases; junction bases outside the gene matches: 16. CDR3 loop: CSARIPGLGLGGKNIQYF. For the CDR3, the DNA is TGCAGTGCTAGGATTCCGGGACTAGGGCTGGGTGGCAAAAACATTCAGTACTTC.

This clonotype came up a few times. The chain links TRBV7-7 to TRBJ2-2; 8 bases line up with TRBD2. The germline V gene has CDR1 SSHAT and CDR2 FNYEAQ (reference sequence). V was clipped by 0 bases and J by 4 bases; unmatched bases: 1. The CDR3 is made up of 15 amino acids. For the CDR3, the DNA is TGTGCCAGCAGCTTAGCCGGGGGGGCCACCGGGGAGCTGTTTTTT. Its translation: CASSLAGGATGELFF.

This clonotype was counted a few times. V gene TRBV14 combines with J gene TRBJ2-6, with 11 bases that match TRBD1. The CDR3 has 19 amino acids. V lost 4 bases and J lost 4; bases outside the gene matches: 12. CDR1 is SGHDN, CDR2 FVKESK, per germline. CDR3 sequence reads: CASSRGWDRGKSGANVLTF. The CDR3 region has the DNA TGTGCCAGCAGCCGTGGATGGGACAGGGGGAAATCAGGGGCCAACGTCCTGACTTTC.

This clonotype was recorded many times. V is TRBV7-6 and J is TRBJ2-1; 8 bases fit TRBD2. This CDR3 has 17 residues. The germline gives CDR1 SGHVS, CDR2 FNYEAQ. V was pared by 5 bases and J by 8 bases, with 17 bases of the junction left unmatched. The CDR3 spells CASSPTPYRGGPHEQFF. CDR3 sequence (DNA): TGTGCCAGCAGCCCCACCCCATACCGGGGGGGCCCGCATGAGCAGTTCTTC.

This clonotype was recorded a few times. J is TRBJ2-3 and V is TRBV25-1, with TRBD2 matching 9 bases. The V and J ends lost 4 bases and 3 bases, in that order; junction bases with no gene match: 5. Germline V lookup: CDR1 MGHDK, CDR2 SYGVNS. The CDR3 length is 15 residues. DNA of the CDR3: TGTGCCAGCAGTGGTGCGGGGGGGCCAACAGATACGCAGTATTTT. Translation: CASSGAGGPTDTQYF.

This clonotype was observed a few times. The CDR3 loop reads CSAQPRTSGATDTQYF. The CDR3 DNA sequence: TGCAGTGCCCAGCCCCGGACTAGCGGGGCAACAGATACGCAGTATTTT. The rearrangement links TRBV20-1 to TRBJ2-3; 12 bases match TRBD2. CDR3 length: 16 residues. Germline V gene lookup returns CDR1 DFQATT and CDR2 SNEGSKA (reference sequence). Germline trimming cut 6 bases from V and 3 bases from J; bases unmatched to any gene: 10.

The V gene is TRBV30, the J gene TRBJ2-3; 10 bases match TRBD1. CDR3 length equals 14 residues. V lost 3 bases and J lost 7; bases outside the gene matches: 7. CDR1 is GTSNPN and CDR2 is SVGIG in the germline V gene (reference sequence). The CDR3 protein is CAWRETGGMNTQYF. The CDR3 DNA sequence: TGTGCCTGGAGGGAGACAGGGGGCATGAATACGCAGTATTTT.

This clonotype appeared a few times. This chain joins TRBV6-5 and TRBJ1-1; D is uncertain. Germline CDR1 MNHEY, CDR2 SVGAGI. Trimming pared 8 bases from V and 3 bases from J, leaving 16 bases between. The CDR3 length is 14 residues. This chain's CDR3 is CASRRGRIHTEAFF. In nucleotides, the CDR3 is TGTGCCAGCCGACGAGGCAGAATCCACACTGAAGCTTTCTTT.

The gene calls are TRBV7-9 and TRBJ2-3; 9 bases are shared with TRBD1. Germline V lookup: CDR1 SEHNR, CDR2 FQNEAQ (reference sequence). This CDR3 comprises 15 residues. Trimming cost V 6 bases and J 2 bases; bases outside gene matches: 6. CDR3 in amino acids: CASRPGTGLTDTQYF. The CDR3, as DNA: TGTGCCAGCAGACCCGGGACAGGGCTCACAGATACGCAGTATTTT.

V is TRBV10-3 and J is TRBJ1-3; weak D call: TRBD1 (6 bases). Germline V lookup: CDR1 ENHRY, CDR2 SYGVKD. The CDR3 is 13 residues long. Trimming left V 8 bases short and J 0 bases short, with 8 bases between. In DNA form, the CDR3 reads TGTGCCATCGGACAGAGCTCTGGAAACACCATATATTTT. Its translation is CAIGQSSGNTIYF.

This clonotype appeared many times. The genes are TRBV29-1 and TRBJ1-4; D unresolved. Germline CDR1 and CDR2: SQVTM and ANQGSEA. Trimming left V 3 bases short and J 1 base short, with 6 bases between. The CDR3 totals 13 residues. CDR3 sequence: CSVDDGTNEKLFF. CDR3 nucleotides: TGCAGCGTTGACGACGGAACTAATGAAAAACTGTTTTTT.